Each of the 9 T cell receptor beta chains below was sequenced from the same sample in a study of CD8 T cells in ankylosing spondylitis (TCRdb year 2017). Receptor amplification or capture employed 5' RACE. TCRdb lists the instrument as Illumina HiSeq 2500. The raw public data were reprocessed by TCRdb itself: fastp quality trimming at Q25, MiXCR clonotype calling, in-frame beta chains only. Rows are unified per CDR3 protein, each entry keeping the most common DNA and genes. This sample lists fewer than 250,000 distinct CDR3 sequences; over 9.5% were detected once. The ten largest clonotypes hold about 19% of the sample. The sample taken for sequencing was blood, either unsorted or a sorted T cell fraction (not recorded which). The receptors derive from a male donor with ankylosing spondylitis or in good health (not recorded which).

The sample holds many counts of this clonotype. The genes are TRBV7-8 and TRBJ1-1; a possible D gene is TRBD1 (5 bases). The V end was cut by 3 bases, the J end by 1 base, with 15 bases between. The CDR3 is made up of 16 amino acids. In germline, CDR1 is SGHVS, CDR2 FQNEAQ. The CDR3 DNA reads as TGTGCCAGCAGCTTCTCGACTCAGGGATCGAACACTGAAGCTTTCTTT. Protein sequence: CASSFSTQGSNTEAFF.

This clonotype occurred many times. The chain couples TRBV6-1 to TRBJ2-1, with D tentatively TRBD2 (5 bases). This CDR3 has 13 residues. The V gene lost 7 bases and the J gene lost 4 bases, with 11 bases spanning the gap. Germline CDR1 reads MNHNS; CDR2 reads SASEGT. The CDR3 DNA reads TGTGCCAGCATCTCGCGCGGGTACAATGAGCAGTTCTTC. Encoded protein: CASISRGYNEQFF.

The sample holds many counts of this clonotype. The V and J genes are TRBV12-3 or TRBV12-4 and TRBJ2-1; D call uncertain. The V end was cut by 6 bases, the J end by 6 bases, with 3 bases between. The CDR3 totals 10 residues. The CDR3 is CASRPNEQFF. For the CDR3, the DNA is TGTGCCAGCAGACCCAATGAGCAGTTCTTC.

This clonotype was seen repeatedly, ten times or more. The chain employs TRBV7-2 and TRBJ2-1, with D unresolved. The CDR3 has 13 residues. The ends were cut back, 5 bases at V and 6 bases at J, with 11 bases in the middle. Germline-derived CDR1 and CDR2 are SGHTA and FQGNSA. DNA for the CDR3: TGTGCCAGCAGCCAAGAGGTCGGCAATGAGCAGTTCTTC. Amino acid sequence: CASSQEVGNEQFF.

Many counts were recorded for this clonotype. The chain employs TRBV20-1 and TRBJ1-1; D is undetermined. CDR1 is DFQATT, CDR2 SNEGSKA, per germline (reference sequence). Trimming stripped 0 bases from V and 8 bases from J, with 7 bases between. This CDR3 is 11 amino acids long. This chain's CDR3 is CSAREDAEAFF. Here the CDR3 DNA reads TGCAGTGCTAGAGAGGATGCCGAAGCTTTCTTT.

This clonotype appeared a few times. The rearrangement uses TRBV3-1 and TRBJ2-7; 9 bases align to TRBD1. The CDR3 loop spans 16 amino acids. The V gene's germline CDR1 is LGHDT and CDR2 YNNKEL (reference sequence). Trimming cost V 5 bases and J 0 bases; bases outside gene matches: 8. The CDR3 loop is CASSYRGPSSSYEQYF. CDR3 in DNA: TGTGCCAGCAGCTACAGGGGGCCCTCCAGCTCCTACGAGCAGTACTTC.

This clonotype was counted only a few times. The chain is built from TRBV6-1 and TRBJ1-1; 8 nucleotides match TRBD1. Per germline, CDR1 MNHNS and CDR2 SASEGT. The CDR3 consists of 15 residues. The junction had 6 bases not matched to a gene; V was cut back by 2 bases and J by 4 bases. For the CDR3, the DNA is TGTGCCAGCAGTGAACAGGGGGCTTTGGGCACTGAAGCTTTCTTT. Residues: CASSEQGALGTEAFF.

The table lists this clonotype with many counts. The chain employs TRBV9 and TRBJ2-3; 7 bases match TRBD2. The junction had 11 bases not matched to a gene; V was cut back by 0 bases and J by 4 bases. CDR1 and CDR2 (germline): SGDLS, YYNGEE. The CDR3 is 17 residues long. CDR3 loop: CASSVVGVGGNADTQYF. CDR3 sequence (DNA): TGTGCCAGCAGCGTAGTCGGAGTCGGGGGGAACGCAGATACGCAGTATTTT.

This clonotype was detected ten times or more. This chain links TRBV3-1 with TRBJ2-2; D gene unclear. Trimming pared 4 bases from V and 4 bases from J, leaving 10 bases between. CDR3 length equals 14 residues. Germline CDR1 LGHDT, CDR2 YNNKEL (reference sequence). CDR3 amino acids: CASSRGSVTGELFF. The CDR3 DNA reads TGTGCCAGCAGCCGTGGAAGCGTCACCGGGGAGCTGTTTTTT. Full variable domain (remainder filled in from reference TRBV3-1 and TRBJ2-2): DTAVSQTPKYLVTQMGNDKSIKCEQNLGHDTMYWYKQDSKKFLKIMFSYNNKELIINETVPNRFSPKSPDKAHLNLHINSLELGDSAVYFCASSRGSVTGELFFGEGSRLTVL.